One sample yielded the 18 T cell receptor beta chains listed below, sequenced in a study of cytomegalovirus exposure and HLA in healthy donors. The PCR made use of 60 Vbeta and 13 Jbeta primers. Produced via immunoSEQ multiplex PCR; TCRdb's table is partial and in-frame only. The table has 90,000 to 130,000 clones, around 88% seen once. Sample: PBMCs. Receptors were obtained from a man aged 35-49 years in good health and CMV-seronegative.

The CDR3 protein is CAWTLEAGGYNSPLHF. CDR3 DNA sequence: TGTGCCTGGACCCTGGAGGCAGGCGGCTATAATTCACCCCTCCACTTT. The J gene is TRBJ1-6, the V gene TRBV30, with D hard to call. The CDR3 is made up of 16 amino acids. The V gene's germline CDR1 is GTSNPN and CDR2 SVGIG (reference sequence). The V end was cut by 4 bases, the J end by 3 bases, with 16 bases between.

The chain has TRBV5-1 and TRBJ1-1; D is undetermined. CDR1 is SGHRS, CDR2 YFSETQ, per germline. This CDR3 spans 13 amino acids. The ends were cut back, 5 bases at V and 0 bases at J, with 8 bases in the middle. This CDR3 is CASSYGMNTEAFF. CDR3 nucleotides: TGCGCCAGCAGTTACGGGATGAACACTGAAGCTTTCTTT.

The V gene is TRBV10-3, the J gene TRBJ1-6; D is unclear. Trimming shortened V by 2 bases and J by 4 bases, and 6 bases separated the two germline ends. Germline V CDR1 and CDR2: ENHRY, SYGVKD. The CDR3 contains 14 residues. CDR3 nucleotides: TGTGCCATCAGTGAGGGGCAGTATAATTCACCCCTCCACTTT. It codes for CAISEGQYNSPLHF.

The V gene is TRBV6-5, the J gene TRBJ2-1, with D hard to call. The germline CDR1 and CDR2 sequences are MNHEY and SVGAGI. The CDR3 has 11 residues. V dropped 7 bases and J dropped 6 bases, with 7 bases sitting between them. DNA for the CDR3: TGTGCCAGCAAGAGTCCCAATGAGCAGTTCTTC. As protein: CASKSPNEQFF.

CDR3 DNA: TGTGCCAGCAGTTTAACGGGGGGGAACACCGGGGAGCTGTTTTTT. Its translation is CASSLTGGNTGELFF. The J gene is TRBJ2-2, the V gene TRBV28, with 7 positions matching TRBD2. Trimming at V came to 2 bases and at J to 1 base, leaving 1 base not matched to a gene. Germline CDR1 and CDR2: MDHEN and SYDVKM. The CDR3 runs 15 residues.

This clone was seen a single time. V and J are TRBV5-1 and TRBJ2-3; 7 nucleotides line up with TRBD1. The CDR3 is 15 amino acids. Unmatched junction bases numbered 7, after V lost 3 bases and J lost 3 bases. Germline V lookup: CDR1 SGHRS, CDR2 YFSETQ. This CDR3 is CASSSTPGQTDTQYF. CDR3 in DNA: TGCGCCAGCAGCTCTACGCCGGGACAGACAGATACGCAGTATTTT.

This clone was counted a single time. V gene TRBV6-1 combines with J gene TRBJ1-2; D possibly corresponds to TRBD1 (5 bases). The CDR3 loop spans 16 amino acids. Looked up from germline, CDR1 is MNHNS and CDR2 is SASEGT. Trimming removed 4 bases from V and 5 bases from J, with 20 bases in between. The DNA for the CDR3 is TGTGCCAGCAGTGTTACCCAATTCGACAGTTTTTATGGCTACACCTTC. This encodes CASSVTQFDSFYGYTF.

The chain has TRBV5-1 and TRBJ1-4; 7 nucleotides line up with TRBD1. The CDR3 extends over 16 amino acids. Looked up from germline, CDR1 is SGHRS and CDR2 is YFSETQ. The ends lost 3 bases at V and 0 bases at J; junction bases unmatched: 5. The CDR3 bases are TGCGCCAGCAGCTGGGGACAGAAAGCAACTAATGAAAAACTGTTTTTT. Its translation: CASSWGQKATNEKLFF.

The chain couples TRBV30 to TRBJ1-5; 9 bases fit TRBD1. V was clipped by 2 bases and J by 4 bases; unmatched bases: 3. CDR3 length equals 14 residues. Germline CDR1 GTSNPN, CDR2 SVGIG (reference sequence). CDR3 in DNA: TGTGCCTGGAGTCCCGGGACAGGGAATCAGCCCCAGCATTTT. Translation: CAWSPGTGNQPQHF.

This rearrangement joins TRBV2 to TRBJ1-6; no clear D gene. This CDR3 has 15 amino acids. Trimming took off 0 bases at V and 9 bases at J, with 12 bases between the two ends. CDR1 is SNHLY, CDR2 FYNNEI, per germline. CDR3 nucleotides: TGTGCCAGCAGTGAAGCCGGCGGGCGTGGTTCACCCCTCCACTTT. It translates to CASSEAGGRGSPLHF.

The chain uses TRBV27 and TRBJ2-1, with 12 bases matching TRBD2. The CDR3 consists of 15 residues. Trimming at V came to 4 bases and at J to 8 bases, leaving 6 bases not matched to a gene. The germline V gene encodes CDR1 MNHEY and CDR2 SMNVEV (reference sequence). The CDR3 nucleotides read TGTGCCAGCAGTTCCCTAGCGGGGGGGCCGGATGAGCAGTTCTTC. This sequence encodes CASSSLAGGPDEQFF.

The chain uses TRBV2 and TRBJ1-1, with TRBD1 matching 8 bases. Trimming cost V 8 bases and J 3 bases; bases outside gene matches: 11. This CDR3 has 15 amino acids. Germline values: CDR1 SNHLY, CDR2 FYNNEI. CDR3 nucleotide sequence: TGTGCCAGCGCATCAAGAGCACAGGGGGACACTGAAGCTTTCTTT. It codes for CASASRAQGDTEAFF.

In DNA form, the CDR3 reads TGTGCCAGCTCACCCTCCTTGGGCATAATGAACACTGAAGCTTTCTTT. It yields the protein CASSPSLGIMNTEAFF. The rearrangement uses TRBV18 and TRBJ1-1; D not resolved. Trimming took 3 bases from V and 0 from J, leaving 14 bases between them. CDR1 is KGHSH and CDR2 is LQKENI in the germline V gene. The CDR3 totals 16 residues.

The chain recombines TRBV5-1 with TRBJ1-4; D unclear. V was trimmed by 2 bases and J by 0 bases, leaving 11 bases between them. The CDR3 spans 16 residues. Looked up from germline, CDR1 is SGHRS and CDR2 is YFSETQ. CDR3 DNA: TGCGCCAGCAGCTTACAGCTGCAAGCAACTAATGAAAAACTGTTTTTT. Translation gives CASSLQLQATNEKLFF.

In its sample, this clone was seen a few times. The chain employs TRBV5-4 and TRBJ2-6, with 9 bases aligning to TRBD2. Germline loops: CDR1 SGHNT, CDR2 YYREEE (reference sequence). This CDR3 region has 18 residues. The V and J ends lost 4 bases and 0 bases, in that order; junction bases with no gene match: 8. The CDR3 spells CASSLRLAVSSGANVLTF. The DNA for the CDR3 is TGTGCCAGCAGCCTGAGACTAGCGGTTAGCTCTGGGGCCAACGTCCTGACTTTC.

In its sample, this clone was seen once. This chain joins TRBV5-4 and TRBJ2-5, with TRBD2 matching 16 bases. Per the germline V gene, CDR1 is SGHNT and CDR2 is YYREEE (reference sequence). The CDR3 is made up of 17 amino acids. Trimming removed 4 bases from V and 5 bases from J; junction bases left unmatched: 8. This chain's CDR3 is CASSPGTSGGARETQYF. The CDR3 DNA reads as TGTGCCAGCAGCCCCGGGACTAGCGGGGGGGCCCGGGAGACCCAGTACTTC.

The chain links TRBV7-6 to TRBJ2-5, with 13 nucleotides matching TRBD2. The trim removed 5 bases at V and 2 bases at J, leaving 8 bases unmatched. CDR1 is SGHVS, CDR2 FNYEAQ, per germline. This CDR3 has 17 amino acids. The CDR3 DNA reads as TGTGCCAGCAGCCGTTTTGGGGGACTAGCGGGGCAAGAGACCCAGTACTTC. Its protein is CASSRFGGLAGQETQYF.

V and J are TRBV27 and TRBJ1-2; 7 bases are a match to TRBD1. Germline V lookup: CDR1 MNHEY, CDR2 SMNVEV (reference sequence). The CDR3 runs to 14 residues. With V trimmed by 4 bases and J by 6 bases, 8 bases remained unmatched. CDR3 nucleotide sequence: TGTGCCAGCAGTTCAACAGGGGTGGCAGATGGCTACACCTTC. Translation gives CASSSTGVADGYTF.